The 25 T cell receptor beta chains below were found in one sample sequenced in a study of identical twins (dated by TCRdb to 2016 to 2018). To prepare the library, 5' RACE was applied. Instrument used: Illumina HiSeq 2000. Starting from the raw public reads, TCRdb applied fastp trimming at Q25, assembled clones with MiXCR and retained in-frame beta chains. Every entry covers one CDR3 protein and lists the most common genes and DNA from its rows. This sample gives 450,000 or so distinct CDR3 sequences in total; 24% of them show up just once. 2.9% of the sample is in the top ten clones. These data are also associated with another study on T cells expressing NK-cell markers.

The sequencing sample was made of CD4+ T cells sorted from blood. Every receptor here comes from a young woman in good health.

V gene TRBV20-1 combines with J gene TRBJ1-5; D gene uncertain. Germline values: CDR1 DFQATT, CDR2 SNEGSKA (reference sequence). This CDR3 has 13 amino acids. The V end lost 3 bases, the J end lost 5 bases, and 11 bases lay between the germline ends. The CDR3 sequence is CSASWQEDQPQHF. In DNA, the CDR3 is TGCAGTGCTAGTTGGCAGGAGGATCAGCCCCAGCATTTT.

The rearrangement uses TRBV28 and TRBJ2-3, with 9 bases fitting TRBD1. This CDR3 is built from 16 residues. V dropped 5 bases and J dropped 8; count of bases not matched to a gene: 14. Germline values: CDR1 MDHEN, CDR2 SYDVKM. CDR3 DNA sequence: TGTGCCAGCAGTCCTCACAGGACAGGGGTCGGGCGTACGCAGTATTTT. Residues: CASSPHRTGVGRTQYF.

The chain couples TRBV16 to TRBJ2-3; 7 nucleotides align to TRBD2. After removal of 7 bases from V and 2 bases from J, the junction contained 12 bases not matched to a gene. The CDR3 length is 16 residues. The germline V gene encodes CDR1 KGHSY and CDR2 FQNENV. CDR3 protein: CASTGRGDYSTDTQYF. The CDR3 coding sequence is TGTGCCAGCACCGGTCGGGGGGACTATTCCACAGATACGCAGTATTTT. The whole variable domain, filled in from reference TRBV16 and TRBJ2-3, reads GEEVAQTPKHLVRGEGQKAKLYCAPIKGHSYVFWYQQVLKNEFKFLISFQNENVFDETGMPKERFSAKCLPNSPCSLEIQATKLEDSAVYFCASTGRGDYSTDTQYFGPGTRLTVL.

This clonotype was picked up a small number of times. In DNA, the CDR3 is TGTGCCAGCAGCTACGACAGGGATACGCAGTATTTT. It specifies CASSYDRDTQYF. The chain links TRBV5-4 to TRBJ2-3; D might be TRBD1 (6 bases). Germline V lookup: CDR1 SGHNT, CDR2 YYREEE (reference sequence). V was pared by 3 bases and J by 6 bases, with 8 bases between. The CDR3 has 12 amino acids.

The chain links TRBV20-1 to TRBJ1-1; TRBD1 matches 7 bases. Germline CDR1 is DFQATT and CDR2 is SNEGSKA (reference sequence). V lost 5 bases and J lost 1; bases outside the gene matches: 4. CDR3 length equals 13 residues. The CDR3 sequence: CSAYHRGNTEAFF. The CDR3 DNA reads as TGCAGTGCTTACCACAGGGGGAACACTGAAGCTTTCTTT.

The gene calls are TRBV12-3 or TRBV12-4 and TRBJ2-1; tentative D call: TRBD2 (7 bases). The CDR3 consists of 14 residues. The germline V and J ends were trimmed by 5 bases and 9 bases, with 17 bases remaining between them. CDR3 amino acids: CASSRGGAEGEQFF. CDR3 coding DNA: TGTGCCAGCAGTCGTGGGGGGGCCGAGGGTGAGCAGTTCTTC.

This clonotype was counted a few times. This could be a read error, since a much larger clone is one nucleotide away. The rearrangement uses TRBV5-1 and TRBJ2-1; no definite D call. The length of the CDR3 is 12 residues. Germline CDR1 reads SGHRS; CDR2 reads YFSETQ. The DNA for the CDR3 is TGCGCCAGCAGCTTCGAATACAATGGGCAGTTCTTC. This encodes CASSFEYNGQFF.

This clonotype was seen many times. The chain has TRBV5-1 and TRBJ2-3; D gene unclear. The germline V gene has CDR1 SGHRS and CDR2 YFSETQ. There are 12 residues in the CDR3. Between the trimmed V and J ends, which lost 1 base and 9 bases, there was a span of 9 bases. This CDR3 reads CASSLYPQTQYF. The CDR3 bases are TGCGCCAGCAGCTTGTATCCCCAAACGCAGTATTTT. Variable domain in full (rest from reference TRBV5-1 and TRBJ2-3): KAGVTQTPRYLIKTRGQQVTLSCSPISGHRSVSWYQQTPGQGLQFLFEYFSETQRNKGNFPGRFSGRQFSNSRSEMNVSTLELGDSALYLCASSLYPQTQYFGPGTRLTVL.

This chain links TRBV9 with TRBJ2-2; D unresolved. V was trimmed by 0 bases and J by 7 bases, leaving 10 bases between them. The CDR3 runs to 14 residues. CDR1 is SGDLS, CDR2 YYNGEE, per germline. The CDR3 DNA follows: TGTGCCAGCAGCGTAGCTAGATTTAACGGGGAGCTGTTTTTT. As protein: CASSVARFNGELFF. The variable domain in full, completed from reference TRBV9 and TRBJ2-2, reads DSGVTQTPKHLITATGQRVTLRCSPRSGDLSVYWYQQSLDQGLQFLIQYYNGEERAKGNILERFSAQQFPDLHSELNLSSLELGDSALYFCASSVARFNGELFFGEGSRLTVL.

This clonotype has just a few counts. J is TRBJ2-7 and V is TRBV14; D ambiguous. Trimming left V 3 bases short and J 5 bases short, with 8 bases between. Germline V gene lookup returns CDR1 SGHDN and CDR2 FVKESK. The CDR3 totals 12 residues. For the CDR3, the DNA is TGTGCCAGCAGCCACCTAGAGGACGAGCAGTACTTC. It yields the protein CASSHLEDEQYF.

This clonotype appeared a single time. The V call is TRBV18, the J call TRBJ2-3, with no clear D. Trimming shortened V by 4 bases and J by 10 bases, and 9 bases separated the two germline ends. Germline CDR1 reads KGHSH; CDR2 reads LQKENI. This CDR3 is 11 amino acids long. The CDR3 nucleotides read TGTGCCAGCTCACGCCGTGAAGCGCAGTATTTT. It is translated as CASSRREAQYF.

This clonotype showed up just a few times. The gene calls are TRBV11-2 and TRBJ2-2, with TRBD1 matching over 7 bases. Germline trimming cut 5 bases from V and 7 bases from J; bases unmatched to any gene: 13. This CDR3 has 16 residues. Germline V CDR1 and CDR2: SGHAT, FQNNGV. The CDR3 nucleotides are TGTGCCAGCAGCCAGGCGGGCAGGGGGATGGACGGGGAGCTGTTTTTT. Amino acids: CASSQAGRGMDGELFF.

The table lists this clonotype with a count of one. The J gene is TRBJ2-3, the V gene TRBV20-1; TRBD2 matches at 9 bases. The CDR3 runs to 14 residues. Trimming took 6 bases from V and 6 from J; bases not matched to a gene: 10. Germline CDR1 is DFQATT and CDR2 is SNEGSKA (reference sequence). CDR3 in DNA: TGCAGTGCGCGGCTAGCGGGACGCGGTGATACGCAGTATTTT. Translating it yields CSARLAGRGDTQYF.

CDR3 loop: CASNFLSYNEQFF. In nucleotides, the CDR3 is TGTGCCAGCAACTTCCTCTCCTACAATGAGCAGTTCTTC. The rearrangement uses TRBV2 and TRBJ2-1; the D is unclear. CDR3 length equals 13 residues. Trimming removed 7 bases at V and 0 bases at J, with 7 bases between. Germline values: CDR1 SNHLY, CDR2 FYNNEI.

The chain links TRBV12-3 or TRBV12-4 to TRBJ1-2; D possibly corresponds to TRBD1 (5 bases). Trimming removed 1 base from V and 2 bases from J, with 17 bases in between. This CDR3 is 17 amino acids long. CDR3 loop: CASSLGQGLDPNYGYTF. CDR3 nucleotides: TGTGCCAGCAGTTTAGGTCAGGGTTTGGACCCAAACTATGGCTACACCTTC.

This clonotype turned up a few times. The chain carries TRBV13 and TRBJ2-1; perhaps TRBD1 as D (6 bases). The V gene's germline CDR1 is PRHDT and CDR2 FYEKMQ (reference sequence). Trimming removed 8 bases from V and 4 bases from J, with 12 bases in between. The CDR3 length is 13 residues. This chain's CDR3 is CASGDNTYNEQFF. In DNA, the CDR3 is TGTGCCAGCGGGGACAACACGTACAATGAGCAGTTCTTC.

The chain has TRBV27 and TRBJ2-3; a possible D gene is TRBD2 (5 bases). The CDR3 covers 19 residues. CDR1 MNHEY and CDR2 SMNVEV come from the germline V gene (reference sequence). V was trimmed by 0 bases and J by 0 bases, leaving 19 bases between them. CDR3 sequence (DNA): TGTGCCAGCAGTTTATCGATAAAGTGGGTTAGGACTAGCACAGATACGCAGTATTTT. It yields the protein CASSLSIKWVRTSTDTQYF.

The chain couples TRBV20-1 to TRBJ2-2; a weak D match, TRBD1 (5 bases). Germline V lookup: CDR1 DFQATT, CDR2 SNEGSKA (reference sequence). V dropped 3 bases and J dropped 6 bases, with 11 bases sitting between them. CDR3 length: 13 amino acids. The CDR3 DNA follows: TGCAGTGCTAGCCTCGGACAACCCGGGGAGCTGTTTTTT. Protein sequence: CSASLGQPGELFF.

This clonotype was recorded a few times. The chain uses TRBV10-2 and TRBJ2-2, with 10 bases identical to TRBD2. There are 14 residues in the CDR3. V gave up 8 bases and J gave up 5 bases; unmatched junction bases: 5. Germline CDR1 and CDR2: WSHSY and SAAADI. CDR3: CASSASGRTGELFF. CDR3 DNA sequence: TGCGCCAGCTCGGCTAGCGGGAGAACCGGGGAGCTGTTTTTT.

A few counts support this clonotype. The chain is built from TRBV20-1 and TRBJ2-3, with D hard to call. This CDR3 is 14 amino acids long. CDR1 and CDR2 (germline): DFQATT, SNEGSKA (reference sequence). V lost 3 bases to trimming and J lost 1 base, with 11 bases between them. The chain's CDR3 is CSASLVAGTDTQYF. The CDR3 coding sequence is TGCAGTGCTAGTCTAGTTGCGGGCACAGATACGCAGTATTTT.

This clonotype was picked up a small number of times. J is TRBJ1-1 and V is TRBV18; D possibly corresponds to TRBD1 (5 bases). CDR1 and CDR2 from the germline V gene are KGHSH and LQKENI. V lost 6 bases, J lost 10 bases, and 12 bases lay in between. CDR3 size: 11 residues. The DNA of the CDR3 is TGTGCCAGCTCCCCCAGGGAGGGAGCTTTCTTT. Its protein is CASSPREGAFF.

The chain links TRBV5-1 to TRBJ2-2; the D gene could be TRBD1 or TRBD2 (5 bases each). The CDR3 is made up of 14 amino acids. Trimming took 3 bases from V and 4 from J, leaving 10 bases between them. Germline assignment: CDR1 SGHRS and CDR2 YFSETQ. CDR3 sequence (DNA): TGCGCCAGCAGCTCCCCGGGGCCCACCGGGGAGCTGTTTTTT. Encoded protein: CASSSPGPTGELFF.

This clonotype was seen a few times. This chain connects TRBV10-3 to TRBJ1-5; 7 bases align to TRBD1. In germline, CDR1 is ENHRY, CDR2 SYGVKD. The CDR3 has 14 amino acids. V was pared by 8 bases and J by 4 bases, with 8 bases of the junction left unmatched. CDR3 residues: CAIGPGQFNQPQHF. The DNA for the CDR3 is TGTGCCATCGGACCGGGACAGTTTAATCAGCCCCAGCATTTT.

The V and J genes are TRBV20-1 and TRBJ2-3; TRBD2 matches 8 bases. This CDR3 region has 13 residues. The V gene's germline CDR1 is DFQATT and CDR2 SNEGSKA (reference sequence). V shed 4 bases, J shed 1 base, and the junction held 1 base outside the gene matches. The CDR3 DNA is TGCAGTGCTAAACTAGCGGGCACAGATACGCAGTATTTT. The encoded protein is CSAKLAGTDTQYF.

This chain uses TRBV2 with TRBJ2-3; D remains ambiguous. The CDR3 is 14 residues long. Trimming cost V 6 bases and J 4 bases, with 14 bases left between them. Germline-derived CDR1 and CDR2 are SNHLY and FYNNEI. This CDR3 reads CASRRSESADTQYF. The CDR3 DNA reads as TGTGCCAGCAGAAGGTCCGAGTCCGCAGATACGCAGTATTTT.